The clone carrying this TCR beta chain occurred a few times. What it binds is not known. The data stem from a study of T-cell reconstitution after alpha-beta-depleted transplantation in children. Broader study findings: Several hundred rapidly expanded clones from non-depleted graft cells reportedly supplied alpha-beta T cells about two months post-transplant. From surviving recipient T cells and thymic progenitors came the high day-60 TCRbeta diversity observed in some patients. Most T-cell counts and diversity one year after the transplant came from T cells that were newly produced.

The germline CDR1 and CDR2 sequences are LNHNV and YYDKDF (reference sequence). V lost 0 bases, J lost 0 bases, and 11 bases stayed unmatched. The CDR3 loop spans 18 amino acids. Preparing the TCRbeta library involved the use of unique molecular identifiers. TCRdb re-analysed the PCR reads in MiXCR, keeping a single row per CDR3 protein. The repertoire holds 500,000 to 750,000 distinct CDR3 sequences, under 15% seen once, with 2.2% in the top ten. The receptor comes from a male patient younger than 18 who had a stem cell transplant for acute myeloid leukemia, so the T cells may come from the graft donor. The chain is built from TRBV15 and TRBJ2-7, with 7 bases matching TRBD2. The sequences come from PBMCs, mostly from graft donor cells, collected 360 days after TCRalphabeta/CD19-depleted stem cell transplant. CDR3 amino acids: CATSRDRAVAGVSYEQYF. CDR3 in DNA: TGTGCCACCAGCAGAGACCGCGCAGTAGCGGGCGTCTCCTACGAGCAGTACTTC.